This T cell receptor delta chain was obtained from a study of γδ T cells in repeated Plasmodium falciparum infection. As concerns this clone: Its antigen is not identified. The protein held in TCRdb is that of a much larger clone and does not match this DNA's translation at residue 13, likely because of a read error; the protein shown is translated from the DNA.

Study-level findings and limits: The Malian cohort came from a small rural village of predominantly one ethnic group.

TCRdb re-called the multiplex PCR reads with CATT. This sample yields roughly 93,000 delta-chain clones, of which over 1.3% are seen a single time; around 8.5% belongs to the top ten. Looked up from germline, CDR1 is TSWWSYY and CDR2 is QGS. V was clipped by 3 bases and J by 11 bases, with 25 bases between them. CDR3 length equals 16 residues. Gammadelta T cells were flow-sorted from PBMC into Vgamma9/Vdelta2+ and Vdelta2-negative populations for bulk analysis. The genes are TRDV1 and TRDJ1; D gene unclear. This clonotype was sampled from a pool of human donors (malaria-infected and uninfected, not separated). The sequencing sample was made of gamma-delta T cells from blood. CDR3 sequence: CALGEKLRALLIHLIF. CDR3 DNA sequence: TGTGCTCTTGGGGAGAAACTACGGGCCCTCCTTATACACCTCATCTTT.